This TCR beta chain originates from a study of shared clonotypes between healthy human individuals. General observations from the study: For naive CD4 cells, 5% to 6.5% of clonotypes were shared across a handful of donors.

This CDR3 has 14 amino acids. V shed 2 bases and J shed 0 bases, with 8 bases lying between them. CDR1 KGHSH and CDR2 LQKENI come from the germline V gene. This clone was counted a single time. Its antigen is not known. Clones were read by immunoSEQ multiplex PCR, and TCRdb kept only the in-frame ones, dropping some. This table holds around 2.1 million clones, about 94% found once. The chain couples TRBV18 to TRBJ2-7; TRBD1 is a possible D gene (6 bases). Sequenced material: naive CD4+ T cells sorted from blood. This sample's subset: CD45RA+ positively selected. The sequence was collected from a man aged 18-30 years in good health. The CDR3 coding sequence is TGTGCCAGCTCACCAGTGGACAGCTCCTACGAGCAGTACTTC. It encodes CASSPVDSSYEQYF.